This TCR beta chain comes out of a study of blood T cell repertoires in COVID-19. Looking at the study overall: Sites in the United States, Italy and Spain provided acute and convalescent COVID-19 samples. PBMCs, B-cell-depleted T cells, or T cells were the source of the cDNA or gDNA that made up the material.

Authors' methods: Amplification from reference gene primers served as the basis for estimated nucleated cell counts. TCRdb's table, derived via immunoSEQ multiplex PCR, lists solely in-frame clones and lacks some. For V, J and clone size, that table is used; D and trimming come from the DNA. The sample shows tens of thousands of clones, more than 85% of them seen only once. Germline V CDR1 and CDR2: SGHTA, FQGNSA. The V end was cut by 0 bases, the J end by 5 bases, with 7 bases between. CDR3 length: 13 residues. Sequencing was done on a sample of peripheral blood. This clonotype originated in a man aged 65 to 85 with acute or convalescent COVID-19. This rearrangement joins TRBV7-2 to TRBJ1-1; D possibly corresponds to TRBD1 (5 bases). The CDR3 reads CASSLAGRTEAFF. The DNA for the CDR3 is TGTGCCAGCAGCTTAGCGGGGCGAACTGAAGCTTTCTTT.